The sequence of this T cell receptor beta chain was determined in a study of blood T cells in healthy people across ages. Germline CDR1 reads MNHEY; CDR2 reads SVGEGT. The CDR3 is 16 amino acids. Trimming shortened V by 3 bases and J by 5 bases, and 19 bases separated the two germline ends. With regard to this clonotype: The target antigen is unknown.

Study-wide results and caveats: Higher diversity, along with more naive CD4+ cells, distinguished long-lived donors from aged donors. Unknown donor CMV status possibly confounded expanded clonotype changes.

Each sample gave at least 6.5 million isolated PBMCs. Primed by a sample-barcoded 5' primer and a J-beta primer mix, a second PCR proceeded for roughly 7 to 12 cycles. Each CDR3 protein gets one entry after TCRdb re-called the 5' RACE reads with MiXCR. Among about 2 million distinct CDR3 sequences, less than 50% were seen once, and the ten largest hold approximately 2%. This chain joins TRBV6-2 or TRBV6-3 and TRBJ1-2; no clear D. This receptor was obtained from a woman between 40 and 55 years old in good health. Material: blood. The CDR3 DNA is TGTGCCAGCAGTTATGCCCAGAGGGTGATTCCGTATGGCTACACCTTC. Amino acids: CASSYAQRVIPYGYTF.